The present T cell receptor beta chain was sequenced within a study of blood T cell repertoires in COVID-19. Study summary: Samples of COVID-19 (acute and convalescent) were obtained from the United States, Italy and Spain. Sample material is recorded as cDNA or gDNA derived from T cells, B-cell-depleted T cells, or PBMCs.

Per the authors' pipeline: Amplified reference gene primers provided the basis for estimating nucleated cell counts. TCRdb keeps only in-frame clones here, not all; method: immunoSEQ multiplex PCR. The V and J calls and clone size come from that table; D and trimming were worked out from the DNA. The table records some 250,000 clones, around 90% of them present only once. The sequenced sample consisted of peripheral blood. The TCR sequence derives from a woman aged 40-49 years who had recovered from COVID-19.

The CDR3 spells CASSALDRGRANEKLFF. The CDR3 DNA sequence: TGTGCCAGCAGTGCCCTGGACAGGGGGAGAGCTAATGAAAAACTGTTTTTT. V is TRBV6-1 and J is TRBJ1-4; 10 positions agree with TRBD1. V shed 4 bases, J shed 3 bases, and the junction held 8 bases outside the gene matches. Looked up from germline, CDR1 is MNHNS and CDR2 is SASEGT. The CDR3 totals 17 residues.